Listed below are T cell receptor beta chains from one sample, sequenced in a study of early T cells in non-severe SARS-CoV-2 infection. MiXCR, applied by TCRdb to the 5' RACE reads, yields one record per CDR3 protein. The data show 70,000 or so distinct CDR3 sequences, around an eighth seen once. Sample: whole blood. Every receptor here comes from an adult who was a healthcare worker with PCR-confirmed SARS-CoV-2 infection or an uninfected control (not recorded which). CDR3s include the opening cysteine and the closing phenylalanine or tryptophan. The D gene is left open where the match is weak. Not all rows give a size; the values are once, few, many and, for expanded clones, a class.

size	D	V	J	DNA	CDR3
many	.	TRBV11-2	TRBJ2-5	TGTGCCAGCAGCCCGATTCAGGGGTCGGGTGAGACCCAGTACTTC	CASSPIQGSGETQYF
few	.	TRBV27	TRBJ2-7	TGTGCCAGCACCCGAACCCCACAAGCCTACGAGCAGTACTTC	CASTRTPQAYEQYF
many	.	TRBV11-2	TRBJ1-1	TGTGCCAGCAGCTTAGCCCGGAACACTGAAGCTTTCTTT	CASSLARNTEAFF
.	TRBD1	TRBV28	TRBJ1-5	TGTGCCAGCGGGGGGACAGGGGGCAATCAGCCCCAGCATTTT	CASGGTGGNQPQHF
many	.	TRBV5-8	TRBJ2-3	TGTGCCAGCAGCTTGGTGAGATCTGCTACCATGAATACGCAGTATTTT	CASSLVRSATMNTQYF
.	TRBD2	TRBV20-1	TRBJ2-1	TGCAGTGCTCCTCCGCGGGGGGCCAGCAATGAGCAGTTCTTC	CSAPPRGASNEQFF
many	.	TRBV2	TRBJ1-6	TGTGCCAGCATAGTCTCAATCTCCTATAATTCACCCCTCCACTTT	CASIVSISYNSPLHF
many	TRBD1	TRBV5-6	TRBJ1-6	TGTGCCAGCAGCCCCGACAGGGGGCTGGATTCACCCCTCCACTTT	CASSPDRGLDSPLHF
many	.	TRBV7-9	TRBJ1-1	TGTGCCAGCAGACCCCGGACAGTAGGCACTGAAGCTTTCTTT	CASRPRTVGTEAFF
many	.	TRBV12-3/TRBV12-4	TRBJ2-1	TGTGCCAGCAGCCCCTCAGGGTCGGCCTACAATGAGCAGTTCTTC	CASSPSGSAYNEQFF
many	.	TRBV29-1	TRBJ2-3	TGCAGCGCAAACGGTTCGCCTCCTTTCCCAGATACGCAGTATTTT	CSANGSPPFPDTQYF
few	TRBD1	TRBV27	TRBJ1-2	TGTGCCAGCGGAACAGGGGCCCAAGGCTACACCTTC	CASGTGAQGYTF
.	.	TRBV20-1	TRBJ2-2	TGCAGTGCTCCCCCAGCCTCCGGGGGAGAAACCGGGGAGCTGTTTTTT	CSAPPASGGETGELFF
.	TRBD2	TRBV7-8	TRBJ2-7	TGTGCCAGTGCGGGGGTCGAGCAGTACTTC	CASAGVEQYF
many	TRBD2	TRBV7-8	TRBJ2-2	TGTGCCAGCAACCCGGCTAGCGGGATCTATAACACCGGGGAGCTGTTTTTT	CASNPASGIYNTGELFF
many	.	TRBV20-1	TRBJ2-3	TGCAGTGCTAGAGTCCCCGTTCCCGCAGATACGCAGTATTTT	CSARVPVPADTQYF
.	.	TRBV7-9	TRBJ1-2	TGTGCCAGCAGCGAAGGCGCGATGACTGGCTACACCTTC	CASSEGAMTGYTF
many	.	TRBV6-6	TRBJ1-3	TGTGCCAGCAGTTCCCCAGAAAACACCATATATTTT	CASSSPENTIYF
many	TRBD1	TRBV3-1	TRBJ2-7	TGTGCCAGCAGCCAACACTCCGGACAGGGGAGAAACGAGCAGTACTTC	CASSQHSGQGRNEQYF
many	.	TRBV11-2	TRBJ2-2	TGTGCCAGCAGCTTAGCGTTGACCGGGGAGCTGTTTTTT	CASSLALTGELFF
many	.	TRBV27	TRBJ1-1	TGTGCCAGCAGCCGGGTCCTGAACACTGAAGCTTTCTTT	CASSRVLNTEAFF
.	.	TRBV28	TRBJ2-1	TGTGCCAGCAGTTTAAGCGGGCGCTCCTACAATGAGCAGTTCTTC	CASSLSGRSYNEQFF
many	.	TRBV6-2/TRBV6-3	TRBJ2-2	TGTGCCAGCAGTTGGCTCCCCGGACAGAACACCGGGGAGCTGTTTTTT	CASSWLPGQNTGELFF
many	.	TRBV6-4	TRBJ2-1	TGTGCCAGCAGTGACTCCAGTCGGGGCGGAGGCAATGAGCAGTTCTTC	CASSDSSRGGGNEQFF
many	TRBD2	TRBV4-3	TRBJ2-1	TGCGCCAGCAGCCAAGTGTCTAGCGGGAGCGATGAGCAGTTCTTC	CASSQVSSGSDEQFF
.	TRBD1	TRBV6-5	TRBJ1-2	TGTGCCAGCACCAATGACAGGGTTAATGGCTACACCTTC	CASTNDRVNGYTF
many	TRBD1	TRBV6-5	TRBJ1-2	TGTGCCAGCAGTTATAGGACAGGCCACTATGGCTACACCTTC	CASSYRTGHYGYTF
many	TRBD2	TRBV20-1	TRBJ2-7	TGCAGTGCTGACTCCGGGACTAACTCCTACGAGCAGTACTTC	CSADSGTNSYEQYF
many	.	TRBV12-3/TRBV12-4	TRBJ1-1	TGTGCCAGCAGTTTGGGGATACGGTACACTGAAGCTTTCTTT	CASSLGIRYTEAFF
many	.	TRBV27	TRBJ2-2	TGTGCCAGCAGTTTATGGCAGGGAGACACCGGGGAGCTGTTTTTT	CASSLWQGDTGELFF
many	.	TRBV5-1	TRBJ2-3	TGCGCCAGCACCGAGCTGGGGATCACAGATACGCAGTATTTT	CASTELGITDTQYF
.	TRBD2	TRBV9	TRBJ2-3	TGTGCCAGCAGCGTGGTTAGCGGGGGGGCTGCAGATACGCAGTATTTT	CASSVVSGGAADTQYF
many	TRBD1	TRBV5-5	TRBJ2-2	TGTGCCAGCAGGTCGGGGACAGGGAACACCGGGGAGCTGTTTTTT	CASRSGTGNTGELFF
many	TRBD1	TRBV30	TRBJ1-1	TGTGCCCAGAAAACAGGGGGCGAGGGTGAAGCTTTCTTT	CAQKTGGEGEAFF
.	.	TRBV12-3/TRBV12-4	TRBJ2-7	TGTGCCAGCAGTTGGGTTACCTACGAGCAGTACTTC	CASSWVTYEQYF
many	TRBD1	TRBV19	TRBJ2-1	TGTGCCAGTAGTCCGCGGACAGGAACCTACAATGAGCAGTTCTTC	CASSPRTGTYNEQFF
many	.	TRBV2	TRBJ1-3	TGTGCCAGCAGTACAGACCCCCGGGACTCGGCGACACCGATCTCTGGAAACACCATATATTTT	CASSTDPRDSATPISGNTIYF
.	.	TRBV28	TRBJ2-5	TGTGCCAGCAGTTTATTCGACAGGCAGGGGGAGACCCAGTACTTC	CASSLFDRQGETQYF
many	.	TRBV24-1	TRBJ2-3	TGTGCCACCAGTGATTTTTGGGACACAGATACGCAGTATTTT	CATSDFWDTDTQYF
many	.	TRBV6-6	TRBJ2-2	TGTGCCAGCAGTTCCCAACCGATAATGAACACCGGGGAGCTGTTTTTT	CASSSQPIMNTGELFF
many	.	TRBV10-3	TRBJ2-6	TGTGCCATCAGTGAGTCTGGGGCCAACGTCCTGACTTTC	CAISESGANVLTF
many	.	TRBV28	TRBJ1-1	TGTGCCAGCAGTCCGTCGACAGGAGGGGCTGAAGCTTTCTTT	CASSPSTGGAEAFF
many	.	TRBV11-3	TRBJ1-1	TGTGCCAGCAGCTTAGCCATGAACACTGAAGCTTTCTTT	CASSLAMNTEAFF
few	.	TRBV12-3/TRBV12-4	TRBJ2-5	TGTGCCAGCAGCCACCGGGGACACCCTCAAGAGACCCAGTACTTC	CASSHRGHPQETQYF
many	.	TRBV20-1	TRBJ1-1	TGCAGTGTTCGCCTCCAGGGGAGGAACACTGAAGCTTTCTTT	CSVRLQGRNTEAFF